This T cell receptor beta chain emerged from a study of Tregs in tolerant kidney transplant recipients. Sequenced by immunoSEQ multiplex PCR; TCRdb stores in-frame clones only, minus some. Its table records 50,000 or so clones. CD4+CD25+CD127- Tregs, CD4+CD25- non-Tregs, CD4 and CD8 cells were sorted. On this clone: Its antigen is still unknown. The read terminates 3 residues before the CDR3 end, so the remaining end is supplied by the germline J gene.

CDR3 length: 15 residues. V shed 3 bases and J shed 1 base, with 12 bases lying between them. Germline-derived CDR1 and CDR2 are KGHSH and LQKENI. Study-wide results and caveats: The most relevant donor-specific Treg TCRbeta repertoire apparently came from expansion with activated donor B cells. Validation in larger populations is needed because few patients were studied. Biological reproducibility was not directly addressed, but technical replication error appeared minimal.

The sequence was obtained from a human donor who received a combined kidney and bone marrow transplant. Material: CD4+ T cells from blood, obtained before the transplant. The chain links TRBV18 to TRBJ1-1; D remains unclear. CDR3 protein: CASSPGHGENTEAFF. The DNA read from the CDR3 is TGTGCCAGCTCACCGGGCCACGGGGAGAACACTGAA. The full variable domain, rest sourced from reference TRBV18 and TRBJ1-1, is NAGVMQNPRHLVRRRGQEARLRCSPMKGHSHVYWYRQLPEEGLKFMVYLQKENIIDESGMPKERFSAEFPKEGPSILRIQQVVRGDSAAYFCASSPGHGENTEAFFGQGTRLTVV.